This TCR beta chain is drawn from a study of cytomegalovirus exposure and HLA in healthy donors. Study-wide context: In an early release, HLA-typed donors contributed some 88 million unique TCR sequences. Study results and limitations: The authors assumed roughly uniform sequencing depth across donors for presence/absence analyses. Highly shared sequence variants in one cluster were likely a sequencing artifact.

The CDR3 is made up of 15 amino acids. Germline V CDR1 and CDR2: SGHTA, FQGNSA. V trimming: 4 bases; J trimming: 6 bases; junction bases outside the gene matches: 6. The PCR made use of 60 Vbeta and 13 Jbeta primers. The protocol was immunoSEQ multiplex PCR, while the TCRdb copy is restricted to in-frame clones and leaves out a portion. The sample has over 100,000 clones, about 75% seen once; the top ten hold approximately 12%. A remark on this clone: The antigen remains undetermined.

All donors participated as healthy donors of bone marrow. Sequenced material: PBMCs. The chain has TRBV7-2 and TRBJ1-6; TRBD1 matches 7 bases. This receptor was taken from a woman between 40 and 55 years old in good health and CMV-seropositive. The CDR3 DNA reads TGTGCCAGCAGCTCATCCGGGACAGTTAATTCACCCCTCCACTTT. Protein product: CASSSSGTVNSPLHF. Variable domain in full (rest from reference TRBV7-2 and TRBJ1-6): GAGVSQSPSNKVTEKGKDVELRCDPISGHTALYWYRQSLGQGLEFLIYFQGNSAPDKSGLPSDRFSAERTGGSVSTLTIQRTQQEDSAVYLCASSSSGTVNSPLHFGNGTRLTVT.